This T cell receptor (beta chain) was identified during a study of T cell changes during pregnancy in multiple sclerosis. Looked up from germline, CDR1 is SGHRS and CDR2 is YFSETQ. The CDR3 loop spans 15 amino acids. The V gene end was trimmed by 2 bases and the J gene end by 1 base; junction bases not matched to a gene: 2. The assay was immunoSEQ multiplex PCR, and TCRdb's table has in-frame clones only and misses some. Altogether approximately 30,000 clones are present, under 90% being singletons, with the ten largest covering around 0.58%. The source was CD4+ T cells from peripheral blood mononuclear cells, collected in the first trimester of pregnancy. The sequence was collected from a female donor in good health, enrolled as a control in a pregnancy study. The V call is TRBV5-1, the J call TRBJ2-3; 9 bases line up with TRBD1. The CDR3 DNA sequence: TGCGCCAGCAGCTTCGGGACAGGGCGCACAGATACGCAGTATTTT. Its translation: CASSFGTGRTDTQYF.